This T cell receptor (beta chain) was found in a study of T cell repertoires in cytomegalovirus infection. The CDR3 spans 14 residues. Germline CDR1 is LNHNV and CDR2 is YYDKDF (reference sequence). V lost 1 base to trimming and J lost 4 bases, with 10 bases between them. TCRdb re-analysed the reads in MiXCR, keeping a single row per CDR3 protein. Of a few hundred thousand distinct CDR3 sequences listed, under 20% were seen once; the top ten hold about 12%. The sequence was collected from a human donor in good health (CMV status not recorded). Some clones in this sample may be carry-over from other donors' samples. Sequencing used PBMCs. The V gene is TRBV15, the J gene TRBJ1-2; no firm D call. The DNA of the CDR3 is TGTGCCACCAGCAGAGTGGGGTTAGGCTATGGCTACACCTTC. Its protein is CATSRVGLGYGYTF. Complete variable domain (other parts from reference TRBV15 and TRBJ1-2): DAMVIQNPRYQVTQFGKPVTLSCSQTLNHNVMYWYQQKSSQAPKLLFHYYDKDFNNEADTPDNFQSRRPNTSFCFLDIRSPGLGDTAMYLCATSRVGLGYGYTFGSGTRLTVV.